Listed below are T cell receptor beta chains from one sample, sequenced in a study of cytomegalovirus exposure and HLA in healthy donors. Clones were read by immunoSEQ multiplex PCR, and TCRdb kept only the in-frame ones, dropping some. This table holds 100,000 or so clones, roughly 82% found once. Sequencing was done on a sample of PBMCs. The source is a man in his forties in good health and CMV-seropositive. CDR3s include the opening cysteine and the closing phenylalanine or tryptophan.

>TRBV27
CASSFAGGLFGPNYGYTF
>TRBV7-9
CSSSSQTGSTNEKLFF
>TRBV7-8
CASSLAATSGGAYNEQFF
>TRBV19
CASTKAVGRDTQYF
>TRBV27
CASSLLPGQETQYF
>TRBV18
CASSPPGKAKNIQYF
>TRBV5-1
CASSFNRAQETQYF
>TRBV28
CARWAFSYGYTF
>TRBV10-3
CAIQTSLDSSYEQYF
>TRBV9
CASSGKEGAYGNTIYF
>TRBV30
CAWRKDRGGEQFF
>TRBV9
CASSADGVVDTEAFF
>TRBV5-4
CASSPGTGSYEQYF
>TRBV30
CAWSVQKYRGAKSSGANVLTF
>TRBV5-1
CASSLRTSNEQFF
>TRBV5-1
CASSLWGQGAYEQFF
>TRBV5-4
CASSLLYERKGGAFF
>TRBV19
CASSPYPASGGPDTQYF
>TRBV30
CAKRVRGLNEQFF
>TRBV10-3
CAISDPNQPQHF
>TRBV5-1
CASSLGDRSGELFF
>TRBV9
CASSTQGSDSPLHF